The 17 T cell receptor beta chains listed next were all sequenced from one sample in a study of CXCR3-negative and CXCR3-positive naive CD8 T cells (dated by TCRdb to between 2019 and 2020). For sequencing, a NextSeq 550 was employed. The Human TCR Profiling Kit (MiLaboratory) was used to make UMI-labeled 5' RACE TRB cDNA libraries. TCRdb reprocessed the reads, reporting each CDR3 protein sequence once and no DNA. The sample table on file contains under 50,000 distinct CDR3 sequences. Roughly 2.3% of the sample comes from the top ten. The source material was naive CXCR3- CD8+ T cells from blood. Interpreted using the paper, the cell subset or site label stands for: CD45RO-CCR7+CD27+CD95- naive CD8+ T cells lacking CXCR3 (TNR3-). The origin of the receptors is a human donor in good health. Some clones in this sample may be carry-over from other donors' samples.

The chain has TRBV5-5 and TRBJ2-5; no DNA is available, so the TRBD1 call from TCRdb remains unchecked. Germline CDR1 is SGHKS and CDR2 is YYEKEE (reference sequence). The CDR3 is 16 residues long. CDR3 sequence: CASSSRPGQGAETQYF.

V usage is TRBV4-2 and J usage is TRBJ1-1. This CDR3 is 18 amino acids long. Germline CDR1 is LGHNA and CDR2 is YNFKEQ. This CDR3 is CASSQSRGVGRMNTEAFF.

This chain links TRBV4-2 with TRBJ2-2. This CDR3 region has 16 residues. Germline V lookup: CDR1 LGHNA, CDR2 YNFKEQ. The CDR3: CASSQVGHSSTGELFF.

The chain carries TRBV6-5 and TRBJ2-3; without DNA, the TCRdb call of TRBD1 cannot be checked. CDR1 and CDR2 from the germline V gene are MNHEY and SVGAGI. The CDR3 totals 15 residues. The CDR3 spells CASSSTVISSDTQYF.

The rearrangement uses TRBV7-3 and TRBJ1-1. Germline CDR1 and CDR2: SGHTA and FQGTGA. The CDR3 consists of 14 residues. CDR3 residues: CASSLVVGNTEAFF.

The chain is built from TRBV18 and TRBJ2-1. Looked up from germline, CDR1 is KGHSH and CDR2 is LQKENI. This CDR3 has 13 residues. CDR3: CASSPWPNYEQFF.

V is TRBV7-8 and J is TRBJ1-1; TCRdb outputs TRBD1, but without DNA this stays unchecked. CDR1 is SGHVS and CDR2 is FQNEAQ in the germline V gene. The length of the CDR3 is 18 residues. CDR3 protein: CASSLTRGTVLSHTEAFF. Full variable domain (rest looked up from reference TRBV7-8 and TRBJ1-1): GAGVSQSPRYKVAKRGQDVALRCDPISGHVSLFWYQQALGQGPEFLTYFQNEAQLDKSGLPSDRFFAERPEGSVSTLKIQRTQQEDSAVYLCASSLTRGTVLSHTEAFFGQGTRLTVV.

The gene calls are TRBV20-1 and TRBJ1-2; the D call of TRBD1 rests on TCRdb alone, since no DNA is present to check it. Germline V gives CDR1 DFQATT, CDR2 SNEGSKA (reference sequence). CDR3 length: 13 amino acids. The CDR3 spells CSARDRASGGYTF.

J is TRBJ2-3 and V is TRBV6-4; TCRdb proposes TRBD2, but this gene call is untestable without DNA. The CDR3 extends over 16 amino acids. Germline V gives CDR1 MRHNA, CDR2 SNTAGT. CDR3: CASSLLAGEYADTQYF.

This chain uses TRBV19 with TRBJ1-1; TCRdb names TRBD1, which stays unverified in the absence of DNA. In germline, CDR1 is LNHDA, CDR2 SQIVND (reference sequence). The length of the CDR3 is 13 residues. The CDR3 is CASKPTGGTEAFF.

The rearrangement links TRBV4-2 to TRBJ2-5. This CDR3 has 16 residues. Germline lookup yields CDR1 LGHNA and CDR2 YNFKEQ. CDR3 sequence reads: CASSQDAAKAAETQYF.

This chain joins TRBV7-8 and TRBJ2-1; the D call from TCRdb, TRBD2, cannot be confirmed without DNA. Per the germline V gene, CDR1 is SGHVS and CDR2 is FQNEAQ. This CDR3 spans 19 amino acids. The CDR3: CASSLYLAGGPSSYNEQFF.

The chain's CDR3 is CSVLGGSVEQYF. V gene TRBV29-1 combines with J gene TRBJ2-7; the TRBD1 assignment by TCRdb is unverifiable without DNA. Germline loops: CDR1 SQVTM, CDR2 ANQGSEA. CDR3 size: 12 residues.

The chain has TRBV5-1 and TRBJ2-1; with no DNA, the TCRdb D assignment of TRBD1 cannot be verified. The germline CDR1 and CDR2 sequences are SGHRS and YFSETQ. The CDR3 runs to 15 residues. This chain's CDR3 is CASSLLDRTYNEQFF. Together with reference TRBV5-1 and TRBJ2-1, the CDR3 gives the full variable domain: KAGVTQTPRYLIKTRGQQVTLSCSPISGHRSVSWYQQTPGQGLQFLFEYFSETQRNKGNFPGRFSGRQFSNSRSEMNVSTLELGDSALYLCASSLLDRTYNEQFFGPGTRLTVL.

The genes are TRBV12-3 or TRBV12-4 and TRBJ2-7. The CDR3 has 14 amino acids. The CDR3 spells CASSFSQVPYEQYF.

V is TRBV28 and J is TRBJ2-5; TCRdb's assignment of TRBD1 cannot be checked, as there is no DNA. The CDR3 is 16 residues long. Germline V lookup: CDR1 MDHEN, CDR2 SYDVKM. The CDR3 reads CASNPGQGDFGETQYF.

V is TRBV28 and J is TRBJ2-5; TCRdb gives TRBD2 as the D gene, but with no DNA this cannot be confirmed. This CDR3 contains 14 residues. In germline, CDR1 is MDHEN, CDR2 SYDVKM. This chain's CDR3 is CASSRLRLEETQYF. The variable domain in full, completed from reference TRBV28 and TRBJ2-5, reads DVKVTQSSRYLVKRTGEKVFLECVQDMDHENMFWYRQDPGLGLRLIYFSYDVKMKEKGDIPEGYSVSREKKERFSLILESASTNQTSMYLCASSRLRLEETQYFGPGTRLLVL.